This T cell receptor beta chain came from a study of blood T cell repertoires in COVID-19. This table comes from immunoSEQ multiplex PCR, and its TCRdb copy is limited to in-frame clones, with some not included. The sample holds about 150,000 clones, 65% to 80% seen once. CDR1 is SGHAT, CDR2 FQNNGV, per germline. The CDR3 has 14 amino acids. V shed 7 bases and J shed 1 base, with 13 bases lying between them. The chain carries TRBV11-2 and TRBJ1-1; a weak D match, TRBD1 (6 bases). Sequences were obtained from peripheral blood. The sequence was collected from a man aged 55 to 69 with acute or convalescent COVID-19. The DNA of the CDR3 is TGTGCCAGCAACCCGGGACATCAGAACACTGAAGCTTTCTTT. Residues: CASNPGHQNTEAFF.